This T cell receptor beta chain derives from a study of blood T cell repertoires in COVID-19. Across the whole study: Spain, Italy and the United States supplied samples that represented acute and convalescent COVID-19. T cells, B-cell-depleted T cells, or PBMCs provided the cDNA or gDNA that served as material.

In the original processing: Estimates of nucleated cell counts were drawn from the amplification of reference gene primers. Profiling relied on immunoSEQ multiplex PCR, and the TCRdb table lists in-frame clones only, not all of them. D and trimming come from the DNA, and the V and J calls and clone size come from that table. The sample has around 300,000 clones; 80% to 90% are singletons. The origin of this receptor is a woman between 65 and 79 years old with acute or convalescent COVID-19. Specimen: peripheral blood.

CDR3 nucleotide sequence: TGTGCCAGCAGCAAAGGAGCAGGGGGCAGGAATTCACCCCTCCACTTT. This encodes CASSKGAGGRNSPLHF. The gene calls are TRBV5-6 and TRBJ1-6; TRBD1 matches at 8 bases. Germline-derived CDR1 and CDR2 are SGHDT and YYEEEE. This CDR3 is 16 amino acids long. The trim removed 4 bases at V and 7 bases at J, leaving 10 bases unmatched.